The present TCR beta chain was sequenced within a study of CXCR3-negative and CXCR3-positive naive CD8 T cells. On the study more broadly: Sequencing yielded some 140 million TRB reads, roughly 1.5 +/- 0.3 million per library. General study results and limits: Memory cells differed in TRBV-TRBJ usage, but naive CXCR3-negative and CXCR3-positive cells had similar usage.

This CDR3 spans 13 amino acids. Germline V CDR1 and CDR2: LGHDT, YNNKEL (reference sequence). TRB cDNA was prepared as libraries by UMI-labeled 5' RACE. One entry per CDR3 protein, without DNA, is what TCRdb gives after re-calling the 5' RACE reads. Its clone listing holds 8,000 or so distinct CDR3 sequences. About this clonotype itself: Its antigen remains unknown.

The chain combines TRBV3-1 with TRBJ2-1. Sequencing was performed on naive CXCR3- CD8+ T cells from blood. Subset specified: CD45RO-CCR7+CD27+CD95- naive CD8+ T cells lacking CXCR3 (TNR3-). The TCR was taken from a human donor in good health. Some clones in this sample may be carry-over from other donors' samples. CDR3 protein: CASSHGLYNEQFF.